The 25 T cell receptor beta chains listed next were all sequenced from one sample in a study of human T cells and chemical hapten exposure. In TCRdb, the RACE reads were re-called with MiXCR into one record per CDR3 protein. The sample consists of tens of thousands of distinct CDR3 sequences, about 12% of them appearing once. Sample time point: pre-sensitization, week 0. Treatment noted: therapeutic diphenylcyclopropenone sensitization with weekly scalp DPC. Extraction of total RNA was performed on unfractionated whole blood. Sample: whole blood, taken in connection with sensitization to the hapten diphenylcyclopropenone (DPC). The receptors were gathered from a woman aged 40 to 49 with alopecia areata. Some clones in this sample may be carry-over from other donors' samples.

This clonotype was seen only a few times. The rearrangement uses TRBV30 and TRBJ1-4; 8 positions match TRBD1. The CDR3 contains 14 residues. From germline, CDR1 is GTSNPN and CDR2 SVGIG (reference sequence). V was pared by 2 bases and J by 3 bases, with 2 bases of the junction left unmatched. The CDR3 reads CAWSRTGSNEKLFF. DNA of the CDR3: TGTGCCTGGAGTAGGACAGGGTCTAATGAAAAACTGTTTTTT.

This rearrangement joins TRBV28 to TRBJ1-3, with 10 bases lining up with TRBD1. This CDR3 has 16 residues. With V trimmed by 8 bases and J by 0 bases, 7 bases remained unmatched. Germline V gives CDR1 MDHEN, CDR2 SYDVKM. The CDR3 nucleotides are TGTGCCAGCTCGTGGACAGGGGGTCGCTCTGGAAACACCATATATTTT. Translated: CASSWTGGRSGNTIYF.

The chain uses TRBV9 and TRBJ2-3; tentative D call: TRBD2 (6 bases). V lost 4 bases to trimming and J lost 5 bases, with 17 bases between them. Germline lookup yields CDR1 SGDLS and CDR2 YYNGEE. This CDR3 is 15 amino acids long. Here the CDR3 DNA reads TGTGCCAGCAGCTTGAGCGGGCGTATGGGAGATACGCAGTATTTT. It is translated as CASSLSGRMGDTQYF. Together with reference TRBV9 and TRBJ2-3, the CDR3 gives the full variable domain: DSGVTQTPKHLITATGQRVTLRCSPRSGDLSVYWYQQSLDQGLQFLIQYYNGEERAKGNILERFSAQQFPDLHSELNLSSLELGDSALYFCASSLSGRMGDTQYFGPGTRLTVL.

This clonotype was observed at least ten times. J is TRBJ2-1 and V is TRBV29-1; the D is unclear. The CDR3 spans 14 residues. The germline V and J ends were trimmed by 3 bases and 0 bases, with 9 bases remaining between them. The germline V gene has CDR1 SQVTM and CDR2 ANQGSEA. The CDR3 region is CSVDHRSSYNEQFF. The CDR3 DNA sequence: TGCAGCGTTGATCACCGGAGCTCCTACAATGAGCAGTTCTTC.

This clonotype was found many times. The V and J genes are TRBV20-1 and TRBJ2-7; 7 bases line up with TRBD2. V lost 6 bases to trimming and J lost 4 bases; unmatched junction nucleotides: 9. Germline V gives CDR1 DFQATT, CDR2 SNEGSKA (reference sequence). The CDR3 has 13 residues. The CDR3 bases are TGCAGTGCCTCCGGCGGGAGATATTACGAGCAGTACTTC. The encoded protein is CSASGGRYYEQYF.

This clonotype was counted at least ten times. CDR3 sequence reads: CASSLSRGARKTQYF. The CDR3 DNA is TGTGCCAGCAGCTTAAGTCGGGGGGCCCGAAAGACCCAGTACTTC. V is TRBV7-2 and J is TRBJ2-5; a possible D gene is TRBD2 (7 bases). Looked up from germline, CDR1 is SGHTA and CDR2 is FQGNSA. V lost 2 bases and J 6 bases, leaving 16 bases between the germline ends. The CDR3 loop spans 15 amino acids.

This chain connects TRBV28 to TRBJ1-6; D unclear. The CDR3 extends over 17 amino acids. V lost 3 bases and J lost 0, with 12 bases in between. CDR1 is MDHEN and CDR2 is SYDVKM in the germline V gene. CDR3 loop: CASSFVGFSSYNSPLHF. For the CDR3, the DNA is TGTGCCAGCAGTTTTGTGGGTTTTAGCTCCTATAATTCACCCCTCCACTTT.

This clonotype appeared many times. The gene calls are TRBV9 and TRBJ1-2; TRBD1 matches 11 bases. The CDR3 is made up of 14 amino acids. Per the germline V gene, CDR1 is SGDLS and CDR2 is YYNGEE. With 3 bases clipped from V and 4 bases from J, the junction kept 2 bases outside the gene matches. The CDR3 region has the DNA TGTGCCAGCAGCGGGGACAGGGGGTTCTATGGCTACACCTTC. This codes for CASSGDRGFYGYTF.

The sample holds many counts of this clonotype. The chain carries TRBV9 and TRBJ1-1; the match to TRBD1 covers 9 bases. CDR3 length: 14 residues. CDR1 is SGDLS and CDR2 is YYNGEE in the germline V gene. V gave up 6 bases and J gave up 5 bases; unmatched junction bases: 8. This CDR3 is CASTKGTGSTEAFF. The CDR3 region has the DNA TGTGCCAGCACTAAAGGGACAGGGAGTACTGAAGCTTTCTTT. The full variable domain, rest sourced from reference TRBV9 and TRBJ1-1, is DSGVTQTPKHLITATGQRVTLRCSPRSGDLSVYWYQQSLDQGLQFLIQYYNGEERAKGNILERFSAQQFPDLHSELNLSSLELGDSALYFCASTKGTGSTEAFFGQGTRLTVV.

This clonotype is labeled as medium-sized. This chain connects TRBV4-2 to TRBJ1-2, with 7 bases fitting TRBD1. Germline V gene sequence: CDR1 LGHNA, CDR2 YNFKEQ. Losses at the gene ends were 3 bases for V and 4 bases for J; bases not matched to a gene: 14. CDR3 size: 17 residues. CDR3 residues: CASSHEITTGIVYGYTF. Written as DNA, the CDR3 is TGTGCCAGCAGCCACGAAATCACGACAGGGATTGTCTATGGCTACACCTTC.

This clonotype was seen ten or more times. The V and J genes are TRBV29-1 and TRBJ2-2, with 8 bases aligning to TRBD1. The trim removed 4 bases at V and 3 bases at J, leaving 4 bases unmatched. From germline, CDR1 is SQVTM and CDR2 ANQGSEA. CDR3 length: 14 amino acids. The CDR3 sequence: CSVAGQADTGELFF. In DNA form, the CDR3 reads TGCAGCGTTGCGGGACAGGCGGACACCGGGGAGCTGTTTTTT.

The V gene is TRBV6-1, the J gene TRBJ2-1; the match to TRBD1 covers 9 bases. This CDR3 spans 13 amino acids. Unmatched junction bases numbered 3, after V lost 6 bases and J lost 6 bases. Germline values: CDR1 MNHNS, CDR2 SASEGT. The CDR3 protein is CASRDRGTNEQFF. The DNA for the CDR3 is TGTGCCAGCAGGGACAGGGGAACCAATGAGCAGTTCTTC.

This clonotype was detected many times. The chain combines TRBV28 with TRBJ2-5; D uncertain. Per germline, CDR1 MDHEN and CDR2 SYDVKM. Trimming stripped 6 bases from V and 1 base from J, with 12 bases between. The CDR3 is made up of 14 amino acids. CDR3 in DNA: TGTGCCAGCAGCCCCCAGGCCCCCCAAGAGACCCAGTACTTC. This sequence encodes CASSPQAPQETQYF. Combining the CDR3 with reference TRBV28 and TRBJ2-5 gives the whole variable domain DVKVTQSSRYLVKRTGEKVFLECVQDMDHENMFWYRQDPGLGLRLIYFSYDVKMKEKGDIPEGYSVSREKKERFSLILESASTNQTSMYLCASSPQAPQETQYFGPGTRLLVL.

There are many counts of this clonotype. The chain joins TRBV6-5 to TRBJ2-7, with a possible D match to TRBD2 (6 bases). The CDR3 consists of 16 residues. In germline, CDR1 is MNHEY, CDR2 SVGAGI. The V end was cut by 0 bases, the J end by 1 base, with 13 bases between. The chain's CDR3 is CASSYSSRGLSYEQYF. The CDR3 nucleotides are TGTGCCAGCAGTTACTCGTCGCGGGGACTGTCCTACGAGCAGTACTTC.

This clonotype was detected ten times or more. The chain employs TRBV28 and TRBJ1-2, with 8 bases matching TRBD1. V trimming: 1 base; J trimming: 4 bases; junction bases outside the gene matches: 8. Germline V gene sequence: CDR1 MDHEN, CDR2 SYDVKM. The CDR3 has 16 amino acids. CDR3 sequence (DNA): TGTGCCAGCAGTTTATCCGGCAGGGGGCGTACCTATGGCTACACCTTC. Protein product: CASSLSGRGRTYGYTF.

The table lists this clonotype with a few counts. V gene TRBV10-3 combines with J gene TRBJ2-3; D is perhaps TRBD1 (6 bases). In germline, CDR1 is ENHRY, CDR2 SYGVKD. The CDR3 is made up of 15 amino acids. With 2 bases removed from V and 2 bases from J, the gap between germline ends came to 11 bases. The CDR3 DNA sequence: TGTGCCATCAGTGAGATAAACAGGGCCACAGATACGCAGTATTTT. It codes for CAISEINRATDTQYF.

This clonotype was counted only a few times. Compared with germline, one end of the junction differs, possibly owing to a read error. This chain joins TRBV5-1 and TRBJ2-3; 8 bases align to TRBD1. Germline loops: CDR1 SGHRS, CDR2 YFSETQ. The CDR3 has 16 residues. DNA of the CDR3: TGCGCCAACAGCGTCGGACAGGGACCTAGCACAGATACGCAGTATTTT. Translation: CANSVGQGPSTDTQYF.

This clonotype showed up many times. This sequence joins TRBV6-6 and TRBJ2-5, with D perhaps matching TRBD2 (6 bases). The CDR3 extends over 16 amino acids. Trimming took off 2 bases at V and 1 base at J, with 14 bases between the two ends. Germline lookup yields CDR1 MNHNY and CDR2 SVGAGI (reference sequence). CDR3: CASSYRWGDSQETQYF. The CDR3 DNA reads TGTGCCAGCAGTTACCGGTGGGGGGACTCCCAAGAGACCCAGTACTTC.

The rearrangement uses TRBV5-5 and TRBJ2-3; 9 bases line up with TRBD2. CDR1 is SGHKS, CDR2 YYEKEE, per germline (reference sequence). The CDR3 runs to 16 residues. V gave up 3 bases and J gave up 1 base; unmatched junction bases: 6. This CDR3 reads CASSWTSALGTDTQYF. The CDR3 DNA reads as TGTGCCAGCAGCTGGACTAGCGCTCTGGGCACAGATACGCAGTATTTT.

Comment on this clonotype: A single base separates this from a much larger clone, so it may be a read error. The V and J genes are TRBV3-1 and TRBJ2-1, with TRBD2 identical over 11 bases. V lost 4 bases to trimming and J lost 12 bases; unmatched junction nucleotides: 8. The CDR3 has 14 residues. Per germline, CDR1 LGHDT and CDR2 YNNKEL (reference sequence). CDR3 nucleotide sequence: TGTGCCAGCAGCCCTAGCGGGGGGACCGGTGTGCAGTTCTTC. It specifies CASSPSGGTGVQFF.

This clonotype was recorded at least ten times. V and J are TRBV27 and TRBJ2-5, with no clear D. Germline V gene data show CDR1 as MNHEY and CDR2 as SMNVEV (reference sequence). CDR3 size: 15 residues. V lost 0 bases to trimming and J lost 0 bases, with 8 bases between them. The CDR3 nucleotides read TGTGCCAGCAGTTTATCTGGAAGGCACCAAGAGACCCAGTACTTC. Encoded protein: CASSLSGRHQETQYF.

Many counts were recorded for this clonotype. The chain combines TRBV6-6 with TRBJ2-5, with a possible D match to TRBD1 (6 bases). V dropped 2 bases and J dropped 5 bases, with 15 bases sitting between them. The CDR3 has 15 amino acids. The germline CDR1 and CDR2 sequences are MNHNY and SVGAGI (reference sequence). CDR3 nucleotide sequence: TGTGCCAGCAGTTACCCCTCAGCAGGGGACGAGACCCAGTACTTC. It codes for CASSYPSAGDETQYF.

Ten or more counts support this clonotype. The V gene is TRBV7-3, the J gene TRBJ1-5; no reliable D call. Trimming cost V 2 bases and J 4 bases, with 6 bases left between them. The germline V gene encodes CDR1 SGHTA and CDR2 FQGTGA. The length of the CDR3 is 13 residues. CDR3 residues: CASSLGINQPQHF. CDR3 bases: TGTGCCAGCAGCTTAGGGATAAATCAGCCCCAGCATTTT.

This clonotype was seen many times. This sequence joins TRBV7-8 and TRBJ2-4; D is unresolved. The germline CDR1 and CDR2 sequences are SGHVS and FQNEAQ. This CDR3 spans 14 amino acids. Deletions cut 6 bases from V and 0 bases from J, with 9 bases between. The CDR3 spells CASSRIEAKNIQYF. The CDR3 DNA is TGTGCCAGCAGTCGAATTGAAGCCAAAAACATTCAGTACTTC.

In this sample, this clonotype turned up a few times. One junction end disagrees with the germline gene, perhaps due to a read error. The rearrangement joins TRBV29-1 to TRBJ2-5; TRBD1 aligns across 8 bases. This CDR3 spans 13 amino acids. Germline CDR1 reads SQVTM; CDR2 reads ANQGSEA. Here the CDR3 reads CSVEGTGQETQYF. The CDR3 DNA reads TGCAGCGTAGAAGGGACAGGACAAGAGACCCAGTACTTC. Combining the CDR3 with reference TRBV29-1 and TRBJ2-5 gives the whole variable domain SAVISQKPSRDICQRGTSLTIQCQVDSQVTMMFWYRQQPGQSLTLIATANQGSEATYESGFVIDKFPISRPNLTFSTLTVSNMSPEDSSIYLCSVEGTGQETQYFGPGTRLLVL.